The T cell receptor beta chain described here comes from a study of cytomegalovirus exposure and HLA in healthy donors. Across the whole study: A subsequent analysis stated that the 120 validation repertoires were run on the same platform as the 650 to 850 first-cohort repertoires. Study-wide results and caveats: First-cohort TCR clusters tended to co-occur in the roughly 130 validation repertoires, a later analysis found. Researchers counted some 150 TCR beta chains as cytomegalovirus-associated.

Germline CDR1 SGHTA, CDR2 FQGNSA. The V and J ends lost 2 bases and 2 bases respectively, with 7 bases between them. The CDR3 totals 13 residues. Profiled with immunoSEQ multiplex PCR; TCRdb holds only in-frame clones, not every one. The table has hundreds of thousands of clones, more than 80% seen once; the top ten hold 0.83%. This clone turned up a few times. Its cognate antigen is unknown. The V and J genes are TRBV7-2 and TRBJ2-7, with D uncertain. The sequencing input was PBMCs. The origin of this receptor is a woman between 18 and 30 years old in good health and CMV-seronegative. The CDR3 DNA reads TGTGCCAGCAGCTTATGGCGGACCTACGAGCAGTACTTC. Translation gives CASSLWRTYEQYF.